The present T cell receptor beta chain was sequenced within a study of cytomegalovirus exposure and HLA in healthy donors. The CDR3 length is 13 residues. Trimming stripped 4 bases from V and 3 bases from J, with 6 bases between. Per the germline V gene, CDR1 is KGHSH and CDR2 is LQKENI. A multiplex PCR was run with 60 Vbeta primers and 13 Jbeta primers. Profiling relied on immunoSEQ multiplex PCR, and the TCRdb table lists in-frame clones only, not all of them. Among 60,000 to 70,000 clones, roughly 75% were seen once, and the ten largest hold roughly 25%. This chain uses TRBV18 with TRBJ1-4; D ambiguous. The TCR comes from a woman between 35 and 50 years old in good health and CMV-seropositive. The specimen was PBMCs. The CDR3 protein is CASSRSANEKLFF. CDR3 bases: TGTGCCAGCTCACGGTCGGCTAATGAAAAACTGTTTTTT.